Listed here is a single T cell receptor beta chain. Germline-derived CDR1 and CDR2 are SGHRS and YFSETQ. Trimming stripped 2 bases from V and 5 bases from J, with 12 bases between. CDR3 size: 14 residues. Clones were sequenced by immunoSEQ multiplex PCR, and TCRdb holds only the in-frame ones, with some missing. In the table there are 100,000 to 150,000 clones, just under 90% of which are singletons. These data are taken from a study of control samples from healthy donors and cancer patients. The sequencing input was PBMCs. The clonotype comes from a man aged 50 or older with head and neck cancer. J is TRBJ2-3 and V is TRBV5-1; no firm D call. In nucleotides, the CDR3 is TGCGCCAGCAGCTTAGGGCAGGACGGAGATACGCAGTATTTT. Its translation: CASSLGQDGDTQYF.